This T cell receptor (beta chain) was retrieved from a study of blood T cell repertoires in COVID-19 (TCRdb year 2020). Study-wide context: Samples from collaborators originated in the United States, Italy and Spain and spanned both the acute and convalescent phases of COVID-19. The prospective study material was composed of cDNA or gDNA derived from T cells, B-cell-depleted T cells, or PBMCs. Deeply sampled blood TCRbeta repertoires from subjects exposed to, actively infected with, or recovered from COVID-19 were included in the dataset. A freely available public database, intended as a resource for researchers studying the immune response to SARS-CoV-2, is where the repertoires were released. Samples were obtained from the ongoing ImmuneRACE study (first 160 participants) and from about 1,300 subjects provided by 6 global collaborators. A de-identified subject ID, COVID-19 status, age in years and sex were almost always included in the sample metadata. HLA class I and class II types, where available, came from metadata supplied by the sample provider rather than from assay-based typing. The paper's findings and limits, for the study overall: The amount of clinical and demographic metadata varied by source and participant and was provided uncurated.

The V end gives up 2 bases and the J end 4 bases, leaving 3 bases in the junction not matched to a gene. From its cysteine to its phenylalanine, the CDR3 spans 14 amino acids. Only the CDR3 part of the read is kept: 42 bases, read in frame from the first base. The germline V gene yields ENHRY for CDR1 and SYGVKD for CDR2. Participants in the prospective study were enrolled through a virtual design, were aged about 18 to 89 years, and lived in about two dozen United States geographic areas. To assign participants to cohorts, the prospective study relied on clinical history that participants themselves reported in a screening survey and a study questionnaire. Recovered participants in ImmuneRACE Cohort 3 were defined by two consecutive negative NP/OP PCR tests, clearance by a healthcare professional, or resolution of symptoms. In the prospective study, mobile phlebotomists collected whole blood, serum and a nasopharyngeal or oropharyngeal swab from each participant. Additional blood draws and questionnaires over an approximately 2-month period could optionally be provided by prospective study participants. Prospective study blood samples were shipped either frozen or at room temperature before DNA extraction.

TCRbeta CDR3 regions were amplified from genomic DNA by means of the immunoSEQ Assay, a bias-controlled multiplex PCR. The paper's data handling went like this. The number of nucleated cells in each sample was estimated from the amplification of reference gene primers within the assay. To quantify the absolute abundance of each unique TCRbeta CDR3 rearrangement, sequence reads were collapsed and filtered. For each sample, productive Simpson clonality was calculated by taking the square root of Simpson's diversity index across productive rearrangements. TCRdb re-hosts the immuneACCESS table, in-frame sequences only. Its copies lack some clones; in the studies checked, an unresolved V gene accounts for under half of them, and the cause for the rest is not known. V, J and clone size reflect that table, while D and trimming were determined from the DNA. The sample has more than 110,000 clones on record, 60% to 80% of them singletons. Jointly, the top ten make up 2.5% to 3% of the sample.

Regarding this clone: The antigen this receptor binds is unknown. No much larger clone is present one base from it, and per-base qualities are unavailable.

The rearranged segments are TRBV10-3 and TRBJ2-5, with 8 junctional bases fitting TRBD2. The sequence was collected from a woman aged 50 to 60 who had recovered from COVID-19. Sample: PBMCs or T cells enriched from blood (not recorded which). CDR3 sequence: CAISEGAGVETQYF. The nucleotides read TGTGCCATCAGTGAGGGAGCGGGGGTAGAGACCCAGTACTTC.